These T cell receptor beta chains were read from a single sample in a study of blood T cell repertoires in COVID-19. The method was immunoSEQ multiplex PCR; TCRdb's version includes in-frame clones alone and lacks a portion of them. The sample has more than 65,000 clones; around four fifths are singletons. Sequenced input: peripheral blood. All receptors derive from a human donor in a cohort sampled during active COVID-19. Each CDR3 is given with its conserved first and last residue. Each record gives: J gene, clone size, V gene, D gene, CDR3 protein, CDR3 DNA. D genes are given only for firm matches. The listing skips clone size in some rows; elsewhere it reads once, few, many or a size class.

j_gene: TRBJ2-7; abundance: -; v_gene: TRBV20-1; d_gene: TRBD1; CDR3aa: CSASRQGAYEQYF; CDR3nt: TGCAGTGCTAGTCGGCAGGGGGCCTACGAGCAGTACTTC
j_gene: TRBJ2-1; abundance: -; v_gene: TRBV29-1; d_gene: -; CDR3aa: CSVAPTNERDNEQFF; CDR3nt: TGCAGCGTTGCCCCAACTAACGAGAGGGACAATGAGCAGTTCTTC
j_gene: TRBJ1-1; abundance: -; v_gene: TRBV19; d_gene: -; CDR3aa: CASSIVPGRSTEAFF; CDR3nt: TGTGCCAGTAGTATAGTTCCGGGGAGGAGTACTGAAGCTTTCTTT
j_gene: TRBJ2-7; abundance: -; v_gene: TRBV6-5; d_gene: TRBD1; CDR3aa: CASSRQGESYEQYF; CDR3nt: TGTGCCAGCAGTCGACAGGGGGAATCCTACGAGCAGTACTTC
j_gene: TRBJ1-2; abundance: -; v_gene: TRBV30; d_gene: TRBD1; CDR3aa: CAWSETGTGYTF; CDR3nt: TGTGCCTGGAGTGAGACAGGGACAGGCTACACCTTC
j_gene: TRBJ2-3; abundance: -; v_gene: TRBV2; d_gene: -; CDR3aa: CASTTSDTQYF; CDR3nt: TGTGCCAGCACCACATCGGATACGCAGTATTTT
j_gene: TRBJ1-1; abundance: -; v_gene: TRBV28; d_gene: TRBD1; CDR3aa: CASSLNGQGAFTEAFF; CDR3nt: TGTGCCAGCAGTTTAAATGGACAGGGGGCATTCACTGAAGCTTTCTTT
j_gene: TRBJ2-1; abundance: once; v_gene: TRBV4-2; d_gene: TRBD2; CDR3aa: CASSQDGTSRQFF; CDR3nt: TGTGCCAGCAGCCAGGACGGGACTAGCCGGCAGTTCTTC
j_gene: TRBJ2-2; abundance: -; v_gene: TRBV7-2; d_gene: TRBD2; CDR3aa: CASSPPGGGQPYRELFF; CDR3nt: TGTGCCAGCAGCCCCCCCGGGGGGGGACAACCCTACCGGGAGCTGTTTTTT
j_gene: TRBJ2-5; abundance: -; v_gene: TRBV5-1; d_gene: TRBD1; CDR3aa: CASSPDRFQETQYF; CDR3nt: TGCGCCAGCAGCCCGGACAGGTTCCAAGAGACCCAGTACTTC
j_gene: TRBJ1-6; abundance: -; v_gene: TRBV28; d_gene: -; CDR3aa: CASSLSDSPLHF; CDR3nt: TGTGCCAGCAGTTTATCGGATTCACCCCTCCACTTT
j_gene: TRBJ2-3; abundance: -; v_gene: TRBV28; d_gene: TRBD2; CDR3aa: CASSSPSAGAFTDTQYF; CDR3nt: TGTGCCAGCAGTTCCCCTTCCGCGGGAGCATTTACAGATACGCAGTATTTT
j_gene: TRBJ1-1; abundance: -; v_gene: TRBV3-1/TRBV3-2; d_gene: -; CDR3aa: CASSNRGTEAFF; CDR3nt: TGTGCCAGCAGCAATAGGGGTACTGAAGCTTTCTTT
j_gene: TRBJ2-6; abundance: -; v_gene: TRBV7-3; d_gene: -; CDR3aa: CASSIGAGANVLTF; CDR3nt: TGTGCCAGCAGTATAGGAGCTGGGGCCAACGTCCTGACTTTC
j_gene: TRBJ2-1; abundance: -; v_gene: TRBV5-1; d_gene: -; CDR3aa: CASSQGGVYNEQFF; CDR3nt: TGCGCCAGCAGCCAGGGCGGGGTGTACAATGAGCAGTTCTTC
j_gene: TRBJ2-5; abundance: -; v_gene: TRBV28; d_gene: -; CDR3aa: CASSLRQLTQETQYF; CDR3nt: TGTGCCAGCAGTTTAAGACAGCTAACTCAAGAGACCCAGTACTTC
j_gene: TRBJ1-4; abundance: -; v_gene: TRBV21-1; d_gene: -; CDR3aa: CASSNKNGTGATTNEKLFF; CDR3nt: TGTGCCAGCAGCAACAAAAACGGGACAGGGGCGACAACTAATGAAAAACTGTTTTTT
j_gene: TRBJ1-5; abundance: -; v_gene: TRBV2; d_gene: TRBD1; CDR3aa: CASSSDRGNQPQHF; CDR3nt: TGTGCCAGCAGCTCAGACAGGGGTAATCAGCCCCAGCATTTT
j_gene: TRBJ1-1; abundance: -; v_gene: TRBV20-1; d_gene: -; CDR3aa: CNTGYNTEAFF; CDR3nt: TGCAATACGGGGTACAACACTGAAGCTTTCTTT
j_gene: TRBJ2-2; abundance: -; v_gene: TRBV27; d_gene: -; CDR3aa: CASSLFAVGANTGELFF; CDR3nt: TGTGCCAGCAGTTTATTTGCGGTAGGGGCGAACACCGGGGAGCTGTTTTTT
j_gene: TRBJ1-2; abundance: few; v_gene: TRBV5-4; d_gene: TRBD1; CDR3aa: CASSGEGAYGYTF; CDR3nt: TGTGCCAGCAGTGGAGAGGGGGCCTATGGCTACACCTTC
j_gene: TRBJ2-1; abundance: -; v_gene: TRBV2; d_gene: TRBD2; CDR3aa: CASRGVAGAPTEQFF; CDR3nt: TGTGCCAGCAGGGGGGTAGCGGGAGCCCCCACTGAGCAGTTCTTC
j_gene: TRBJ2-7; abundance: -; v_gene: TRBV5-6; d_gene: -; CDR3aa: CASSIPRSSEQYF; CDR3nt: TGTGCCAGCAGCATACCCCGAAGCTCTGAGCAGTACTTC
j_gene: TRBJ1-5; abundance: -; v_gene: TRBV24-1; d_gene: TRBD1; CDR3aa: CATSDNRQGTNQPQHF; CDR3nt: TGTGCCACCAGTGATAACCGACAGGGGACCAATCAGCCCCAGCATTTT
j_gene: TRBJ1-1; abundance: -; v_gene: TRBV3-1/TRBV3-2; d_gene: TRBD1; CDR3aa: CASSSRDRGTEAFF; CDR3nt: TGTGCCAGCAGCTCCCGGGACAGGGGCACTGAAGCTTTCTTT
j_gene: TRBJ2-7; abundance: -; v_gene: TRBV2; d_gene: -; CDR3aa: CASQAGEQYF; CDR3nt: TGTGCCAGCCAGGCGGGGGAGCAGTACTTC
j_gene: TRBJ2-7; abundance: many; v_gene: TRBV18; d_gene: TRBD2; CDR3aa: CASSPGTSVRYEQYF; CDR3nt: TGTGCCAGCTCTCCCGGGACTAGCGTTCGCTACGAGCAGTACTTC
j_gene: TRBJ2-3; abundance: once; v_gene: TRBV3-1/TRBV3-2; d_gene: TRBD2; CDR3aa: CASLGLGKDTQYF; CDR3nt: TGTGCCAGCCTTGGACTAGGCAAAGATACGCAGTATTTT
j_gene: TRBJ1-2; abundance: -; v_gene: TRBV28; d_gene: -; CDR3aa: CASSSYRDNYGYTF; CDR3nt: TGTGCCAGCAGTTCTTACAGGGATAACTATGGCTACACCTTC
j_gene: TRBJ1-3; abundance: -; v_gene: TRBV7-2; d_gene: -; CDR3aa: CASSLGQPKAGNTIYF; CDR3nt: TGTGCCAGCAGCTTAGGACAGCCGAAAGCTGGAAACACCATATATTTT
j_gene: TRBJ1-2; abundance: -; v_gene: TRBV19; d_gene: -; CDR3aa: CASSIEGAGYGYTF; CDR3nt: TGTGCCAGTAGTATCGAGGGAGCGGGATATGGCTACACCTTC
j_gene: TRBJ2-1; abundance: once; v_gene: TRBV28; d_gene: TRBD2; CDR3aa: CASSSSRGGSHNEQFF; CDR3nt: TGTGCCAGCAGCTCCAGCCGTGGCGGGAGTCACAATGAGCAGTTCTTC
j_gene: TRBJ1-4; abundance: once; v_gene: TRBV9; d_gene: -; CDR3aa: CASSVRLETEKLFF; CDR3nt: TGTGCCAGCAGCGTTCGGCTGGAGACGGAAAAACTGTTTTTT
j_gene: TRBJ1-2; abundance: -; v_gene: TRBV15; d_gene: -; CDR3aa: CATSKQGPLNYGYTF; CDR3nt: TGTGCCACCAGCAAACAGGGCCCCCTTAACTATGGCTACACCTTC
j_gene: TRBJ2-7; abundance: -; v_gene: TRBV19; d_gene: -; CDR3aa: CAAGHEQYF; CDR3nt: TGTGCCGCGGGACACGAGCAGTACTTC
j_gene: TRBJ1-1; abundance: -; v_gene: TRBV6-5; d_gene: -; CDR3aa: CASTAGLQTEAFF; CDR3nt: TGTGCCAGCACGGCAGGTCTCCAAACTGAAGCTTTCTTT
j_gene: TRBJ2-7; abundance: -; v_gene: TRBV19; d_gene: TRBD1; CDR3aa: CASSISGGQGVYEQYF; CDR3nt: TGTGCCAGTAGTATCTCGGGGGGACAGGGGGTCTACGAGCAGTACTTC
j_gene: TRBJ2-3; abundance: once; v_gene: TRBV12-3/TRBV12-4; d_gene: -; CDR3aa: CASTTGLTDTQYF; CDR3nt: TGTGCCAGCACCACGGGACTTACAGATACGCAGTATTTT
j_gene: TRBJ2-6; abundance: -; v_gene: TRBV7-9; d_gene: TRBD1; CDR3aa: CASSQQGTGANVLTF; CDR3nt: TGTGCCAGCAGCCAACAGGGGACTGGGGCCAACGTCCTGACTTTC
j_gene: TRBJ2-1; abundance: -; v_gene: TRBV30; d_gene: TRBD2; CDR3aa: CAWSPTRGGLAGAREQFF; CDR3nt: TGTGCCTGGAGTCCGACTCGAGGGGGACTAGCGGGGGCTCGGGAGCAGTTCTTC
j_gene: TRBJ1-4; abundance: -; v_gene: TRBV12-3/TRBV12-4; d_gene: -; CDR3aa: CASSLSTNEKLFF; CDR3nt: TGTGCCAGCAGTTTAAGCACTAATGAAAAACTGTTTTTT
j_gene: TRBJ2-3; abundance: -; v_gene: TRBV29-1; d_gene: -; CDR3aa: CSVEDRSGGDTQYF; CDR3nt: TGCAGCGTTGAAGATCGCTCAGGGGGGGATACGCAGTATTTT
j_gene: TRBJ2-3; abundance: -; v_gene: TRBV12-3/TRBV12-4; d_gene: TRBD1; CDR3aa: CASSLRTGDTQYF; CDR3nt: TGTGCCAGCAGTTTAAGGACAGGGGATACGCAGTATTTT
j_gene: TRBJ2-7; abundance: -; v_gene: TRBV10-2; d_gene: TRBD2; CDR3aa: CASTGLAGSHEQYF; CDR3nt: TGCGCCAGCACTGGACTAGCGGGGTCCCACGAGCAGTACTTC
j_gene: TRBJ2-2; abundance: -; v_gene: TRBV2; d_gene: TRBD2; CDR3aa: CASRGLVVGTGELFF; CDR3nt: TGTGCCAGCAGAGGACTAGTCGTGGGCACCGGGGAGCTGTTTTTT
j_gene: TRBJ1-4; abundance: -; v_gene: TRBV10-3; d_gene: TRBD1; CDR3aa: CAISDTTGPNEKLFF; CDR3nt: TGTGCCATCAGTGACACGACAGGGCCTAATGAAAAACTGTTTTTT
j_gene: TRBJ2-3; abundance: once; v_gene: TRBV19; d_gene: TRBD1; CDR3aa: CASSIGTGVDTQYF; CDR3nt: TGTGCCAGTAGTATAGGGACAGGGGTAGATACGCAGTATTTT
j_gene: TRBJ2-1; abundance: -; v_gene: TRBV10-1; d_gene: TRBD2; CDR3aa: CASSVAGTSGMNEQFF; CDR3nt: TGCGCCAGCAGTGTAGCCGGGACTAGCGGGATGAATGAGCAGTTCTTC
j_gene: TRBJ1-2; abundance: -; v_gene: TRBV18; d_gene: -; CDR3aa: CASSPPVYRDGYTF; CDR3nt: TGTGCCAGCTCACCACCGGTCTACAGGGATGGCTACACCTTC
j_gene: TRBJ2-5; abundance: -; v_gene: TRBV6-6; d_gene: TRBD2; CDR3aa: CASRSSGGETQYF; CDR3nt: TGTGCCAGCAGATCTAGCGGCGGGGAGACCCAGTACTTC
j_gene: TRBJ1-2; abundance: -; v_gene: TRBV27; d_gene: TRBD1; CDR3aa: CASSSLKWDRDGYTF; CDR3nt: TGTGCCAGCAGTTCCTTAAAATGGGACAGGGATGGCTACACCTTC
j_gene: TRBJ1-4; abundance: -; v_gene: TRBV30; d_gene: TRBD1; CDR3aa: CAWRPPGQGNEKLFF; CDR3nt: TGTGCCTGGAGACCACCGGGACAGGGGAATGAAAAACTGTTTTTT
j_gene: TRBJ1-5; abundance: -; v_gene: TRBV27; d_gene: -; CDR3aa: CASTPTAYSNQPQHF; CDR3nt: TGTGCCAGCACCCCGACAGCCTATAGCAATCAGCCCCAGCATTTT
j_gene: TRBJ2-7; abundance: -; v_gene: TRBV2; d_gene: TRBD1; CDR3aa: CASNRWDSDEQYF; CDR3nt: TGTGCCAGCAACCGATGGGACAGCGACGAGCAGTACTTC
j_gene: TRBJ1-3; abundance: -; v_gene: TRBV6-1; d_gene: TRBD1; CDR3aa: CASSEFLGRAGGSGNTIYF; CDR3nt: TGTGCCAGCAGTGAATTTCTGGGTAGGGCAGGGGGCTCTGGAAACACCATATATTTT
j_gene: TRBJ2-7; abundance: -; v_gene: TRBV5-1; d_gene: TRBD1; CDR3aa: CASSSGQGEQYF; CDR3nt: TGCGCCAGCAGCTCGGGACAGGGGGAGCAGTACTTC
j_gene: TRBJ1-2; abundance: few; v_gene: TRBV3-1/TRBV3-2; d_gene: TRBD1; CDR3aa: CASSPWTGGGYTF; CDR3nt: TGTGCCAGCAGCCCGTGGACAGGAGGTGGCTACACCTTC
j_gene: TRBJ1-2; abundance: -; v_gene: TRBV6-1; d_gene: -; CDR3aa: CASSENRYGYTF; CDR3nt: TGTGCCAGCAGTGAAAACAGATATGGCTACACCTTC
j_gene: TRBJ2-4; abundance: -; v_gene: TRBV6-1; d_gene: TRBD2; CDR3aa: CASSERLAGLLAKNIQYF; CDR3nt: TGTGCCAGCAGTGAACGACTAGCGGGTTTACTAGCCAAAAACATTCAGTACTTC